The 31 T cell receptor delta chains given below trace back to one sample, sequenced in a study of delta chain sequences of gamma delta T cells. TCRdb called clones anew from the PCR reads with CATT. This sample yields about 3,400 delta-chain clones, of which 60% to 70% are seen a single time; 45% to 60% belongs to the top ten. The sequencing sample was made of a tumor sample. Receptor source: a human donor with breast cancer.

The rearrangement joins TRDV1 to TRDJ1; 13 bases are a match to TRDD3. This CDR3 comprises 14 residues. The germline V gene encodes CDR1 TSWWSYY and CDR2 QGS. V lost 7 bases and J lost 9; bases outside the gene matches: 8. CDR3 amino acids: CALVAYWGIRELIF. The CDR3 DNA follows: TGTGCTCTTGTTGCCTACTGGGGGATACGAGAACTCATCTTT.

The CDR3 region is CACVIILGERCTDKLIF. The CDR3 bases are TGTGCCTGTGTCATTATACTGGGGGAGAGGTGCACCGATAAACTCATCTTT. The V and J genes are TRDV2 and TRDJ1; 9 bases match TRDD3. The junction had 13 bases not matched to a gene; V was cut back by 5 bases and J by 1 base. The CDR3 contains 17 residues. The germline CDR1 and CDR2 sequences are GEAIGNYY and EKD.

By frequency in the sample, this clone is large. The translation of this DNA and the TCRdb protein of a much larger clone differ at residue 4, probably owing to a read error; the protein shown here is translated from the DNA. This chain joins TRDV2 and TRDJ1; maybe TRDD3 (6 bases). The germline V gene encodes CDR1 GEAIGNYY and CDR2 EKD. This CDR3 region has 20 residues. CDR3 coding DNA: TGTGCCTGTGGCACCGTGTCAAGGGAGGGGGACCGACCTTACACCGATAAACTCATCTTT. Its translation: CACGTVSREGDRPYTDKLIF.

As concerns this clone: The junction differs from germline at one of its ends, possibly a read error. V gene TRDV2 combines with J gene TRDJ3; 7 nucleotides match TRDD3. The CDR3 loop spans 18 amino acids. Germline loops: CDR1 GEAIGNYY, CDR2 EKD. The DNA of the CDR3 is TGTTCTGTTGTCACCCTTGGCGGGGGATTCTGGGCCACCCGACAGATGTTCTTC. It is translated as CSVVTLGGGFWATRQMFF.

In regard to this clone: This likely came from a read error, as a far larger clone is one base away. Other DNA variants within this sample encode the same CDR3. Here the CDR3 reads CACDTIGHIVTDKLIF. The DNA for the CDR3 is TGTGCCTGTGACACGATTGGGCACATCGTGACCGATAAGCTCATCTTT. V gene TRDV2 combines with J gene TRDJ1; D is unresolved. Germline lookup yields CDR1 GEAIGNYY and CDR2 EKD. The CDR3 has 16 residues.

The CDR3 here is CACDVATYCGIQFFTVILIF. CDR3 coding DNA: TGTGCCTGTGACGTAGCGACGTACTGCGGGATACAGTTTTTCACCGTTATACTCATCTTT. This rearrangement joins TRDV2 to TRDJ1, with 7 bases that match TRDD3. The germline gives CDR1 GEAIGNYY, CDR2 EKD. The CDR3 loop spans 20 amino acids. V dropped 3 bases and J dropped 10; count of bases not matched to a gene: 31.

The V gene is uncalled and the J gene is TRDJ1; the D call TRDD3 from the table was never checked on the DNA. CDR3 size: 17 residues. Here the CDR3 DNA reads TGTGCCGCCTCCGCCACTGGCGGGGAAACTTACAAAGAAAAACTGATCTTT. Amino acids: CAASATGGETYKEKLIF.

This clone was recorded once. At one of its ends the junction is not consistent with the germline gene, which may arise from a read error. CDR3 DNA sequence: TGTTCCTGTGACACCCTGGGGGTACTGGGGGATACTGGCCACATCCTTATCTTT. The encoded protein is CSCDTLGVLGDTGHILIF. The V and J genes are TRDV2 and TRDJ1; TRDD3 matches 12 bases. The CDR3 loop spans 18 amino acids. Germline CDR1 GEAIGNYY, CDR2 EKD.

This clone is large by share. The mismatch at residue 18 between this DNA's translation and the TCRdb protein of a much larger clone likely reflects a read error; the protein shown is translated from the DNA. The CDR3 sequence: CACDTVSREGDRPYTDKPIF. DNA of the CDR3: TGTGCCTGTGACACCGTGTCAAGGGAGGGGGACCGACCTTACACCGATAAACCCATCTTT. This rearrangement joins TRDV2 to TRDJ1, with D possibly TRDD3 on 6 matching bases. This CDR3 spans 20 amino acids. The V gene's germline CDR1 is GEAIGNYY and CDR2 EKD.

The J gene is given as TRDJ1, and the V gene is not called; TRDD3, as called in the table, went unchecked against the DNA. The CDR3 loop spans 18 amino acids. For the CDR3, the DNA is TGTGCCAGTGTGTCAATGGGGGAGAACGGAGAGTACACCGATAAACTCATCTTT. This gives the protein CASVSMGENGEYTDKLIF.

The chain recombines TRDV2 with TRDJ1; D possibly corresponds to TRDD3 (6 bases). The V gene lost 0 bases and the J gene lost 11 bases, with 36 bases spanning the gap. The CDR3 runs to 20 residues. CDR1 and CDR2 from the germline V gene are GEAIGNYY and EKD. CDR3: CACDTVSREGDRHYLVNLIF. CDR3 in DNA: TGTGCCTGTGACACCGTGTCAAGGGAGGGGGACCGCCATTACCTCGTTAATCTCATCTTT.

A remark on this clone: One junction end disagrees with the germline gene, perhaps due to a read error. The chain combines TRDV2 with TRDJ1; D is possibly TRDD3 (6 bases). The CDR3 loop spans 18 amino acids. CDR1 and CDR2 from the germline V gene are GEAIGNYY and EKD. This CDR3 is CACDRLVLGDKHADKIIF. CDR3 in DNA: TGTGCCTGTGACAGACTTGTACTGGGAGATAAGCATGCCGATAAAATCATCTTT.

V and J are TRDV2 and TRDJ1, with D possibly called TRDD1 or TRDD3 (7 bases each). CDR1 GEAIGNYY and CDR2 EKD come from the germline V gene. Trimming took 9 bases from V and 0 from J, leaving 19 bases between them. The CDR3 length is 15 residues. The CDR3 DNA reads as TGTGCCGGAAAAATAGTGGGGGAGGACACCGATAAACTCATCTTT. The encoded protein is CAGKIVGEDTDKLIF.

This clone is judged medium-sized (0.01 to 0.1%). TCRdb shows a much larger clone's protein in place of this DNA's translation, and the two differ at residue 9, likely through a read error; the protein shown is translated from the DNA. The rearrangement uses TRDV2 and TRDJ1, with D possibly TRDD3 on 6 matching bases. This CDR3 has 20 amino acids. The V gene lost 0 bases and the J gene lost 0 bases, with 25 bases spanning the gap. Germline CDR1 reads GEAIGNYY; CDR2 reads EKD. As DNA, the CDR3 is TGTGCCTGTGACACCGTGTCAAGGAAGGGGGACCGACCTTACACCGATAAACTCATCTTT. Amino acids: CACDTVSRKGDRPYTDKLIF.

The gene calls are TRDV2 and TRDJ1, with D uncertain. The CDR3 has 19 residues. CDR1 is GEAIGNYY and CDR2 is EKD in the germline V gene. Trimming pared 1 base from V and 1 base from J, leaving 24 bases between. The DNA for the CDR3 is TGTGCCTGTGACACAGTGCCACACAGAGGCCATAATGTCACCGATAAACTCATCTTT. It translates to CACDTVPHRGHNVTDKLIF.

The gene calls are TRDV2 and TRDJ1; possible D gene TRDD1, 5 bases. The CDR3 extends over 14 amino acids. V was pared by 3 bases and J by 2 bases, with 12 bases between. The germline CDR1 and CDR2 sequences are GEAIGNYY and EKD. The CDR3 bases are TGTGCCTGTGACGCGATAGTACAAACCGATAAACTCATCTTT. This translates into CACDAIVQTDKLIF.

This clone rates as large. This sample also contains other DNA sequences that code for the same CDR3. V usage is TRDV2 and J usage is TRDJ3, with TRDD3 identical over 7 bases. The CDR3 is 18 residues long. V shed 0 bases, J shed 3 bases, and the junction held 7 bases outside the gene matches. Germline values: CDR1 GEAIGNYY, CDR2 EKD. Here the CDR3 DNA reads TGTGCCTGTGACACCCTTGGCGGGGGATTCTGGGACACCCGACAGATGTTTTTC. Its protein is CACDTLGGGFWDTRQMFF.

The chain joins TRDV2 to TRDJ1; 8 nucleotides line up with TRDD3. Germline V gives CDR1 GEAIGNYY, CDR2 EKD. The trim removed 0 bases at V and 8 bases at J, leaving 19 bases unmatched. This CDR3 has 18 residues. The CDR3 DNA follows: TGTGCCTGTGACACCCTAGCAGGCGTCTGGGGGAAAGATCGAAAACTCATCTTT. Translated, it gives CACDTLAGVWGKDRKLIF.

For this clone: An end of the junction differs from the germline gene, which may be a read error. V gene TRDV2 combines with J gene TRDJ1, with unresolved D. The CDR3 is made up of 20 amino acids. Germline V lookup: CDR1 GEAIGNYY, CDR2 EKD. CDR3: CACNTVSREGNPPDTHKIIF. The CDR3 DNA reads TGTGCCTGTAACACCGTTTCAAGGGAGGGCAACCCCCCTGACACCCATAAAATCATCTTT.

V gene TRDV2 was called; the J gene was not; TRDD3, the D gene given by the table, was not confirmed from the DNA. CDR1 is GEAIGNYY and CDR2 is EKD in the germline V gene. The CDR3 runs to 20 residues. In DNA form, the CDR3 reads TGTGCCTGTGACACCGTGGCAAGGGCTGAGGACCGACCTTACATCGATAGACTCATCTTC. The encoded protein is CACDTVARAEDRPYIDRLIF.

With regard to this clone: The junction and the germline gene differ at one end; a read error may be behind it. The chain employs TRDV2 and TRDJ1; D perhaps matches TRDD3 (6 bases). The CDR3 is 20 amino acids. Germline loops: CDR1 GEAIGNYY, CDR2 EKD. The CDR3, as DNA: TGTTCTTTTGTCACCGTGTCATGGGAGGGGGACCGATCTTACACCGATAAATTCATCTTT. Its protein is CSFVTVSWEGDRSYTDKFIF.

In the case of this clone: A read error may produce the germline difference seen at one junction end. This chain joins TRDV2 and TRDJ3, with 10 positions matching TRDD3. The V gene's germline CDR1 is GEAIGNYY and CDR2 EKD. The CDR3 length is 18 residues. The CDR3 loop is CACDPLLGDAADADQIIF. DNA of the CDR3: TGTGCCTGTGACCCCTTACTGGGGGATGCGGCGGACGCCGACCAGATTATTTTT.

This clone turned up a few times. TCRdb has a much larger clone's protein, which differs at residue 13 from the translation of this DNA, likely because of a read error; what is shown is the protein translated from the DNA. The rearrangement joins TRDV2 to TRDJ1; TRDD3 matches 9 bases. CDR3 size: 16 residues. CDR1 is GEAIGNYY and CDR2 is EKD in the germline V gene. CDR3 DNA sequence: TGTGCCTGTGACGCAATACTGGGGGAATACACCGATATACTCATCTTT. This gives the protein CACDAILGEYTDILIF.

Notes on this clone: TCRdb attributes to this sequence the protein of a much larger clone, which differs from the DNA translation at residue 6; a read error is likely, and the protein displayed is translated from the DNA. The rearrangement links TRDV2 to TRDJ1; 9 nucleotides match TRDD3. The V segment lost 3 bases and the J segment 0 bases; nucleotides outside the gene matches: 16. The CDR3 is 19 amino acids. Germline lookup yields CDR1 GEAIGNYY and CDR2 EKD. The CDR3 spells CACDSPWQTGIRYTDKLIF. CDR3 nucleotide sequence: TGTGCCTGTGACTCCCCTTGGCAAACGGGGATACGTTACACCGATAAACTCATCTTT.

Note on this clone: This may arise from a read error, as a much more abundant clone is one base away. This CDR3 is also generated by other DNA sequences in the sample. The V call is TRDV2, the J call TRDJ1; the match to TRDD3 covers 10 bases. CDR1 and CDR2 (germline): GEAIGNYY, EKD. Trimming removed 1 base from V and 1 base from J; junction bases left unmatched: 20. The CDR3 has 21 amino acids. CDR3 nucleotides: TGTGCCTGTGACACTGTCTCTGGTTTTTTCGGGGGGATACGTTCCACCGATAAACTCATCTTT. Protein sequence: CACDTVSGFFGGIRSTDKLIF.

With regard to this clone: The protein recorded in TCRdb matches a much larger clone and deviates from this DNA's translation at residue 4, suggesting a read error; the protein here is obtained by translating the DNA. This chain links TRDV2 with TRDJ1; TRDD3 matches at 9 bases. Germline lookup yields CDR1 GEAIGNYY and CDR2 EKD. This CDR3 spans 17 amino acids. CDR3 sequence (DNA): TGTGCCTGTTACACCGTGGGGATACGGGCGTACACCGATAAACTCATCTTT. It is translated as CACYTVGIRAYTDKLIF.

Note on this clone: Compared with germline, one end of the junction differs, possibly owing to a read error. The rearrangement links TRDV2 to TRDJ1, with D maybe TRDD3 (5 bases). This CDR3 spans 15 amino acids. Germline values: CDR1 GEAIGNYY, CDR2 EKD. The DNA for the CDR3 is TGTGCCTGTGACGCCCTGAGGATAAGTGGGAATAAATTCTTTTTT. Protein sequence: CACDALRISGNKFFF.

The chain joins TRDV2 to TRDJ1, with unresolved D. Trimming shortened V by 9 bases and J by 0 bases, and 28 bases separated the two germline ends. Germline V lookup: CDR1 GEAIGNYY, CDR2 EKD. The CDR3 extends over 18 amino acids. CDR3 coding DNA: TGTGCCACTTTATGGTGTTACGCGCATCCGAAACACACCGATAAACTCATCTTT. Translating gives CATLWCYAHPKHTDKLIF.

The table lists this clone with a few counts. V gene TRDV1 combines with J gene TRDJ1; D remains ambiguous. V was pared by 2 bases and J by 0 bases, with 16 bases between. This CDR3 contains 17 residues. Per germline, CDR1 TSWWSYY and CDR2 QGS. CDR3 sequence: CALGEAPKHGHTDKLIF. CDR3 DNA: TGTGCTCTTGGGGAAGCCCCCAAACATGGCCACACCGATAAACTCATCTTT.

The genes are TRDV2 and TRDJ1; 10 nucleotides line up with TRDD3. This CDR3 is 16 amino acids long. J lost 0 bases, V lost 3 bases, and 6 bases had no gene match. The germline V gene encodes CDR1 GEAIGNYY and CDR2 EKD. Here the CDR3 reads CACDSLLGDHTDKLIF. The CDR3 DNA is TGTGCCTGTGACTCCTTACTGGGGGATCACACCGATAAACTCATCTTT.

This clone qualifies as medium-sized. TCRdb shows a much larger clone's protein in place of this DNA's translation, and the two differ at residue 5, likely through a read error; the protein shown is translated from the DNA. V gene TRDV2 combines with J gene TRDJ1; 7 nucleotides agree with TRDD3. The J segment lost 0 bases and the V segment lost 3 bases, leaving 6 bases of the junction unmatched. The CDR3 extends over 15 amino acids. Germline V CDR1 and CDR2: GEAIGNYY, EKD. CDR3 in amino acids: CACDLVGEDTDKLIF. For the CDR3, the DNA is TGTGCCTGTGACCTAGTGGGGGAGGACACCGATAAACTCATCTTT.